One sample yielded the 14 T cell receptor beta chains listed below, sequenced in a study of blood T cell repertoires in COVID-19. TCRdb keeps only in-frame clones here, not all; method: immunoSEQ multiplex PCR. The data hold about 300,000 clones, with 85% to 90% observed a single time. Sequenced input: peripheral blood. The receptor source for this set is a man between 70 and 80 years old with acute or convalescent COVID-19.

The J gene is TRBJ2-5, the V gene TRBV4-2; possible D gene TRBD1, 5 bases. In germline, CDR1 is LGHNA, CDR2 YNFKEQ. The CDR3 contains 16 residues. V lost 2 bases, J lost 2 bases, and 15 bases lay in between. CDR3 nucleotide sequence: TGTGCCAGCAGCCAACGTGCCGCGACAGCTCAAGAGACCCAGTACTTC. This gives the protein CASSQRAATAQETQYF.

CDR3 residues: CASSLVQGVGELFF. The CDR3 DNA sequence: TGTGCCAGCAGCTTGGTCCAGGGGGTTGGGGAGCTGTTTTTT. This sequence joins TRBV5-6 and TRBJ2-2, with 7 bases matching TRBD1. The trim removed 0 bases at V and 8 bases at J, leaving 4 bases unmatched. Per the germline V gene, CDR1 is SGHDT and CDR2 is YYEEEE. The CDR3 spans 14 residues.

The chain uses TRBV28 and TRBJ1-5; D unclear. The CDR3 covers 12 residues. From germline, CDR1 is MDHEN and CDR2 SYDVKM. The V end lost 3 bases, the J end lost 9 bases, and 9 bases lay between the germline ends. The DNA of the CDR3 is TGTGCCAGCAGTTTGGCCAGGATGCCCCAGCATTTT. This translates into CASSLARMPQHF.

The V gene is TRBV7-2, the J gene TRBJ2-7; 11 bases line up with TRBD2. This CDR3 contains 14 residues. V gave up 4 bases and J gave up 2 bases; unmatched junction bases: 1. Germline CDR1 reads SGHTA; CDR2 reads FQGNSA. The CDR3 here is CASSSTSGAYEQYF. The CDR3 DNA follows: TGTGCCAGCAGCTCGACTAGCGGGGCCTACGAGCAGTACTTC. The whole variable domain, filled in from reference TRBV7-2 and TRBJ2-7, reads GAGVSQSPSNKVTEKGKDVELRCDPISGHTALYWYRQSLGQGLEFLIYFQGNSAPDKSGLPSDRFSAERTGGSVSTLTIQRTQQEDSAVYLCASSSTSGAYEQYFGPGTRLTVT.

The chain recombines TRBV5-1 with TRBJ2-2, with 10 bases aligning to TRBD2. The V gene's germline CDR1 is SGHRS and CDR2 YFSETQ. The CDR3 totals 18 residues. The V segment lost 3 bases and the J segment 4 bases; nucleotides outside the gene matches: 12. This chain's CDR3 is CASSSSSPSGGGTGELFF. CDR3 DNA sequence: TGCGCCAGCAGCTCGTCGTCTCCAAGCGGGGGGGGCACCGGGGAGCTGTTTTTT.

The chain recombines TRBV14 with TRBJ2-1; TRBD2 matches at 9 bases. CDR3 length equals 17 residues. Germline assignment: CDR1 SGHDN and CDR2 FVKESK. V gave up 4 bases and J gave up 3 bases; unmatched junction bases: 10. DNA for the CDR3: TGTGCCAGCAGCCCCCGACTAGCGGTCGGACTCTACAATGAGCAGTTCTTC. Translating gives CASSPRLAVGLYNEQFF. Complete variable domain (other parts from reference TRBV14 and TRBJ2-1): EAGVTQFPSHSVIEKGQTVTLRCDPISGHDNLYWYRRVMGKEIKFLLHFVKESKQDESGMPNNRFLAERTGGTYSTLKVQPAELEDSGVYFCASSPRLAVGLYNEQFFGPGTRLTVL.

The V gene is TRBV6-5, the J gene TRBJ1-2; D call uncertain. V gave up 6 bases and J gave up 5 bases, with 19 bases separating them. Looked up from germline, CDR1 is MNHEY and CDR2 is SVGAGI. This CDR3 comprises 15 residues. The CDR3 DNA sequence: TGTGCCAGCAGACCACGGGAAAAAGAGGGTTATGGCTACACCTTC. As protein: CASRPREKEGYGYTF.

The rearrangement uses TRBV24-1 and TRBJ2-2; maybe TRBD2 (6 bases). The CDR3 consists of 15 residues. Germline CDR1 KGHDR, CDR2 SFDVKD. Trimming removed 5 bases at V and 4 bases at J, with 13 bases between. The CDR3 DNA sequence: TGTGCCACCAGTGGGACGGGCGGGGCCACCGGGGAGCTGTTTTTT. This sequence encodes CATSGTGGATGELFF.

V is TRBV29-1 and J is TRBJ1-3; no definite D call. This CDR3 contains 12 residues. Germline V gene sequence: CDR1 SQVTM, CDR2 ANQGSEA. V lost 2 bases to trimming and J lost 4 bases, with 6 bases between them. CDR3 bases: TGCAGCGTTGAAACAATAGGAAACACCATATATTTT. This encodes CSVETIGNTIYF.

A single count supports this clone. The gene calls are TRBV7-9 and TRBJ1-5; weak D call: TRBD1 (5 bases). Trimming cost V 5 bases and J 5 bases, with 13 bases left between them. The germline V gene has CDR1 SEHNR and CDR2 FQNEAQ (reference sequence). The length of the CDR3 is 14 residues. The CDR3 protein is CASSPVPRDQPQHF. The CDR3 DNA is TGTGCCAGCAGCCCCGTTCCCAGGGATCAGCCCCAGCATTTT.

CDR3 nucleotide sequence: TGTGCCAGCAGGGAACAGGGAGTGTACAATGAGCAGTTCTTC. This sequence encodes CASREQGVYNEQFF. This chain joins TRBV11-1 and TRBJ2-1; D possibly corresponds to TRBD1 (6 bases). The V gene lost 6 bases and the J gene lost 4 bases, with 13 bases spanning the gap. This CDR3 region has 14 residues. Germline V gene data show CDR1 as SGHAT and CDR2 as FQDESV (reference sequence).

V is TRBV2 and J is TRBJ2-7, with D perhaps matching TRBD1 (5 bases). The V end was cut by 3 bases, the J end by 3 bases, with 12 bases between. This CDR3 is built from 14 residues. Germline CDR1 is SNHLY and CDR2 is FYNNEI. This CDR3 is CASSESQGGYEQYF. DNA of the CDR3: TGTGCCAGCAGTGAGTCCCAGGGTGGCTACGAGCAGTACTTC.

The chain recombines TRBV19 with TRBJ1-2; 9 positions agree with TRBD1. This CDR3 contains 16 residues. From germline, CDR1 is LNHDA and CDR2 SQIVND (reference sequence). With V trimmed by 0 bases and J by 7 bases, 9 bases remained unmatched. CDR3 sequence (DNA): TGTGCCAGTAGTATAGATCACCGGGACAGGGTGAGTGGCTACACCTTC. Protein: CASSIDHRDRVSGYTF. The full variable domain, rest sourced from reference TRBV19 and TRBJ1-2, is DGGITQSPKYLFRKEGQNVTLSCEQNLNHDAMYWYRQDPGQGLRLIYYSQIVNDFQKGDIAEGYSVSREKKESFPLTVTSAQKNPTAFYLCASSIDHRDRVSGYTFGSGTRLTVV.

This clone was found a few times. This sequence joins TRBV11-2 and TRBJ2-1; 8 nucleotides match TRBD2. This CDR3 has 14 residues. CDR1 is SGHAT, CDR2 FQNNGV, per germline. Germline trimming cut 1 base from V and 7 bases from J; bases unmatched to any gene: 3. CDR3 amino acids: CASSLAGGRNEQFF. CDR3 sequence (DNA): TGTGCCAGCAGCTTAGCGGGGGGGAGGAATGAGCAGTTCTTC.